Each of the 23 T cell receptor beta chains below was sequenced from the same sample in a study of cytomegalovirus exposure and HLA in healthy donors (dated by TCRdb to the late 2010s). Library prep was done by the immunoSEQ multiplex PCR assay. Imported from immuneACCESS, the table was reduced by TCRdb to in-frame sequences with V and J called. These copies leave out some clones; in studies compared against another copy, an unresolved V gene accounts for under half, and the cause of the remainder is not known. Recorded for this sample are over 200,000 clones; about 91% of them occurred a single time. About 2.7% of the sample is in the top ten clones. Sequenced input: PBMCs. These TCRs come from a woman aged 18-29 years in good health and CMV-seronegative.

The chain carries TRBV4-1 and TRBJ2-7; possible D gene TRBD2, 5 bases. Trimming pared 1 base from V and 6 bases from J, leaving 10 bases between. In germline, CDR1 is MGHRA, CDR2 YSYEKL. The length of the CDR3 is 13 residues. The CDR3 protein is CASSQVEESEQYF. The CDR3 DNA reads TGCGCCAGCAGCCAAGTGGAGGAGAGCGAGCAGTACTTC.

The chain carries TRBV28 and TRBJ2-5, with 13 nucleotides matching TRBD2. After removal of 5 bases from V and 4 bases from J, the junction contained 7 bases not matched to a gene. Germline assignment: CDR1 MDHEN and CDR2 SYDVKM. The CDR3 has 16 residues. The CDR3 is CASSPRLAGGRETQYF. CDR3 in DNA: TGTGCCAGCAGTCCCAGACTAGCGGGAGGACGAGAGACCCAGTACTTC.

The V and J genes are TRBV28 and TRBJ1-2; no firm D call. This CDR3 has 12 amino acids. Germline V gives CDR1 MDHEN, CDR2 SYDVKM. V was pared by 6 bases and J by 3 bases, with 8 bases between. This CDR3 reads CASRMTYYGYTF. For the CDR3, the DNA is TGTGCCAGCAGGATGACATACTATGGCTACACCTTC.

The gene calls are TRBV19 and TRBJ1-3; 9 nucleotides align to TRBD1. V shed 6 bases, J shed 2 bases, and the junction held 2 bases outside the gene matches. The germline V gene encodes CDR1 LNHDA and CDR2 SQIVND (reference sequence). There are 14 residues in the CDR3. The DNA for the CDR3 is TGTGCCAGTAGCCGGGACAGGGCTGGAAACACCATATATTTT. This codes for CASSRDRAGNTIYF.

The chain uses TRBV6-1 and TRBJ2-7; 7 bases fit TRBD1. CDR3 length: 15 residues. The germline gives CDR1 MNHNS, CDR2 SASEGT. Trimming at V came to 3 bases and at J to 2 bases, leaving 7 bases not matched to a gene. The CDR3, as DNA: TGTGCCAGCAGTGATTTTGGGGACAGCCCCTACGAGCAGTACTTC. Translated: CASSDFGDSPYEQYF.

The genes are TRBV5-4 and TRBJ2-5, with 7 bases identical to TRBD2. Trimming cost V 0 bases and J 4 bases; bases outside gene matches: 3. CDR3 length equals 14 residues. Germline V gives CDR1 SGHNT, CDR2 YYREEE (reference sequence). DNA for the CDR3: TGTGCCAGCAGCTTGGTGGGAGGGGTAGAGACCCAGTACTTC. Translating it yields CASSLVGGVETQYF.

The chain is built from TRBV19 and TRBJ1-2, with 8 bases aligning to TRBD1. J was trimmed by 3 bases and V by 3 bases; bases with no gene match: 9. Per germline, CDR1 LNHDA and CDR2 SQIVND (reference sequence). CDR3 length: 16 amino acids. The CDR3 DNA is TGTGCCAGTAGTATGAGCCCGGGACAGGAGTACTATGGCTACACCTTC. It encodes CASSMSPGQEYYGYTF.

The chain combines TRBV5-4 with TRBJ2-1; TRBD2 agrees at 12 bases. Germline CDR1 SGHNT, CDR2 YYREEE (reference sequence). Trimming took 3 bases from V and 3 from J; bases not matched to a gene: 1. The CDR3 has 15 residues. The CDR3 DNA sequence: TGTGCCAGCAGCTCGGGACTAGCGGGCTACAATGAGCAGTTCTTC. It is translated as CASSSGLAGYNEQFF. Supplemented by reference TRBV5-4 and TRBJ2-1, the full variable domain reads ETGVTQSPTHLIKTRGQQVTLRCSSQSGHNTVSWYQQALGQGPQFIFQYYREEENGRGNFPPRFSGLQFPNYSSELNVNALELDDSALYLCASSSGLAGYNEQFFGPGTRLTVL.

This chain links TRBV6-6 with TRBJ2-1; the D is unclear. With 5 bases removed from V and 2 bases from J, the gap between germline ends came to 13 bases. The CDR3 is 15 amino acids. The germline gives CDR1 MNHNY, CDR2 SVGAGI (reference sequence). The CDR3 is CASSTRLTAYNEQFF. CDR3 DNA: TGTGCCAGCAGTACTCGACTCACTGCCTACAATGAGCAGTTCTTC.

The chain is built from TRBV6-5 and TRBJ2-7; TRBD1 matches at 9 bases. The junction had 9 bases not matched to a gene; V was cut back by 5 bases and J by 7 bases. Germline assignment: CDR1 MNHEY and CDR2 SVGAGI. This CDR3 is 14 amino acids long. The CDR3 bases are TGTGCCAGCAGTCCTCGCGGACAGGGGCGAGAGCAGTACTTC. Its translation is CASSPRGQGREQYF.

CDR3: CAWSGTGGTDTQYF. For the CDR3, the DNA is TGTGCCTGGAGTGGGACAGGGGGAACAGATACGCAGTATTTT. V gene TRBV30 combines with J gene TRBJ2-3; 10 positions agree with TRBD1. J was trimmed by 3 bases and V by 1 base; bases with no gene match: 1. Per germline, CDR1 GTSNPN and CDR2 SVGIG (reference sequence). The CDR3 runs to 14 residues.

This chain joins TRBV5-8 and TRBJ2-1; TRBD2 matches at 11 bases. Germline CDR1 is SGHTS and CDR2 is YDEGEE. The CDR3 loop spans 18 amino acids. With V trimmed by 7 bases and J by 0 bases, 12 bases remained unmatched. This CDR3 is CASGKRGLAVSSYNEQFF. The CDR3 DNA follows: TGTGCCAGCGGAAAGAGGGGACTAGCGGTTAGCTCCTACAATGAGCAGTTCTTC.

The rearrangement joins TRBV6-5 to TRBJ2-1; D is unclear. Per germline, CDR1 MNHEY and CDR2 SVGAGI. The CDR3 is 12 residues long. V gave up 5 bases and J gave up 9 bases, with 11 bases separating them. The CDR3 reads CASSDIGSEQFF. The CDR3 region has the DNA TGTGCCAGCAGTGATATCGGTAGTGAGCAGTTCTTC.

A single count supports this clone. This chain links TRBV30 with TRBJ2-4, with D perhaps matching TRBD1 (6 bases). Germline loops: CDR1 GTSNPN, CDR2 SVGIG (reference sequence). V lost 2 bases, J lost 9 bases, and 17 bases lay in between. The CDR3 is made up of 14 amino acids. DNA for the CDR3: TGTGCCTGGAGTTCGGTCTCTAAAGGGGGCATTCAGTACTTC. This encodes CAWSSVSKGGIQYF.

CDR3 protein: CASSLGTPRASLNYGYTF. The CDR3 DNA reads TGTGCCAGCAGTTTAGGGACACCGAGGGCTTCCCTTAACTATGGCTACACCTTC. The V call is TRBV27, the J call TRBJ1-2; the D gene is possibly TRBD1 (6 bases). Germline V gene sequence: CDR1 MNHEY, CDR2 SMNVEV (reference sequence). The V end was cut by 2 bases, the J end by 1 base, with 20 bases between. CDR3 length equals 18 residues.

The rearrangement links TRBV7-8 to TRBJ1-5, with TRBD1 as a possible D gene (5 bases). CDR1 is SGHVS, CDR2 FQNEAQ, per germline. This CDR3 spans 15 amino acids. Trimming shortened V by 7 bases and J by 0 bases, and 13 bases separated the two germline ends. The CDR3 sequence: CASTHSRDSNQPQHF. DNA for the CDR3: TGTGCCAGCACTCATTCCAGGGATAGCAATCAGCCCCAGCATTTT.

This chain uses TRBV11-1 with TRBJ2-7; 12 nucleotides match TRBD2. Germline loops: CDR1 SGHAT, CDR2 FQDESV (reference sequence). The CDR3 is 15 residues long. V dropped 6 bases and J dropped 2; count of bases not matched to a gene: 5. The CDR3 DNA sequence: TGTGCCAGCAGAAGGACTAGCGGGACTCCCTACGAGCAGTACTTC. Translation: CASRRTSGTPYEQYF. The variable domain in full, with the rest retrieved from reference TRBV11-1 and TRBJ2-7, is EAEVAQSPRYKITEKSQAVAFWCDPISGHATLYWYRQILGQGPELLVQFQDESVVDDSQLPKDRFSAERLKGVDSTLKIQPAELGDSAMYLCASRRTSGTPYEQYFGPGTRLTVT.

In DNA, the CDR3 is TGTGCCAGCAGCTTTTGGGACAGAAAAGATTTAAATGAAAAACTGTTTTTT. Translation: CASSFWDRKDLNEKLFF. V gene TRBV7-9 combines with J gene TRBJ1-4; 7 nucleotides agree with TRBD1. CDR1 and CDR2 (germline): SEHNR, FQNEAQ (reference sequence). This CDR3 has 17 residues. The ends lost 3 bases at V and 5 bases at J; junction bases unmatched: 12.

V and J are TRBV6-6 and TRBJ1-1, with a tentative D call TRBD1 (5 bases). The CDR3 contains 12 residues. Germline values: CDR1 MNHNY, CDR2 SVGAGI (reference sequence). The V and J ends lost 5 bases and 4 bases respectively, with 8 bases between them. In nucleotides, the CDR3 is TGTGCCAGCAGTCCGGGGGTCACTGAAGCTTTCTTT. It is translated as CASSPGVTEAFF.

This clone was recorded a few times. The rearrangement uses TRBV5-1 and TRBJ2-5; weak D call: TRBD1 (6 bases). Trimming pared 1 base from V and 5 bases from J, leaving 12 bases between. The CDR3 spans 14 residues. The germline gives CDR1 SGHRS, CDR2 YFSETQ. In DNA form, the CDR3 reads TGCGCCAGCAGCTTGACAGGGTTTAGGGAGACCCAGTACTTC. Protein: CASSLTGFRETQYF.

The chain has TRBV5-4 and TRBJ1-4; D call uncertain. V was shortened by 3 bases and J by 4 bases, with 7 bases between the two germline ends. In germline, CDR1 is SGHNT, CDR2 YYREEE (reference sequence). CDR3 length: 13 amino acids. The CDR3 DNA reads TGTGCCAGCAGCTCCCAATTTAATGAAAAACTGTTTTTT. It is translated as CASSSQFNEKLFF.

The chain couples TRBV5-6 to TRBJ2-1, with 9 bases matching TRBD2. Germline-derived CDR1 and CDR2 are SGHDT and YYEEEE. V gave up 0 bases and J gave up 9 bases; unmatched junction bases: 7. This CDR3 region has 15 residues. CDR3 amino acids: CASSLGLAGNSEQFF. The CDR3 DNA is TGTGCCAGCAGCTTGGGCCTAGCGGGAAATAGTGAGCAGTTCTTC.

The chain is built from TRBV7-2 and TRBJ2-7; D perhaps matches TRBD1 (5 bases). The V gene's germline CDR1 is SGHTA and CDR2 FQGNSA. This CDR3 region has 18 residues. V was clipped by 1 base and J by 0 bases, with 19 bases between them. Here the CDR3 reads CASSLGVGRHRSSYEQYF. DNA of the CDR3: TGTGCCAGCAGCTTAGGTGTGGGGCGACATCGGAGCTCCTACGAGCAGTACTTC.